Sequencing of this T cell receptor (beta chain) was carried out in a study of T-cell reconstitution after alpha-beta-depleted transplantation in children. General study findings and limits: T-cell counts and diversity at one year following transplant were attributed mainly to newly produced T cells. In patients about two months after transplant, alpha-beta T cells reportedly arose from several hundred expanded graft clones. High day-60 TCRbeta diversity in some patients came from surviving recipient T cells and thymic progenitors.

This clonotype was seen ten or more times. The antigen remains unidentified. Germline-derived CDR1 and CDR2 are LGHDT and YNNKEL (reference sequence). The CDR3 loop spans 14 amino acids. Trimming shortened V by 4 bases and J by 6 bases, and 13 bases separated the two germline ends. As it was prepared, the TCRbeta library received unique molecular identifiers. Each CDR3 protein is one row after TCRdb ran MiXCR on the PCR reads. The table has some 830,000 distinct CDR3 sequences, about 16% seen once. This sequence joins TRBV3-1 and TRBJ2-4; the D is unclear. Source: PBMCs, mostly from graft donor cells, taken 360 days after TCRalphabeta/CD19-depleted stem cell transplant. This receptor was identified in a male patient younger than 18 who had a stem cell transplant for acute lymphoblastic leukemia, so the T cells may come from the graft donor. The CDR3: CASSPSTLVNIQYF. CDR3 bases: TGTGCCAGCAGCCCCTCCACCCTCGTAAACATTCAGTACTTC.